The 32 T cell receptor beta chains listed next were all sequenced from one sample in a study of shared clonotypes between healthy human individuals. TCRdb's copy holds only in-frame clones and misses some; the assay was immunoSEQ multiplex PCR. The sample yields more than 1 million clones, approximately 80% seen once. The sample taken for sequencing was memory CD4+ T cells from PBMCs. The subset was: CD45RA-negative fraction. These receptors came from a man between 18 and 29 years old in good health. Some clones in this sample may be carry-over from other donors' samples.

The J gene is TRBJ2-5, the V gene TRBV7-2; D gene uncertain. V was pared by 1 base and J by 5 bases, with 8 bases between. The CDR3 contains 13 residues. The germline V gene has CDR1 SGHTA and CDR2 FQGNSA. CDR3 DNA: TGTGCCAGCAGCTTAGAGGCGTTGGAGACCCAGTACTTC. Amino acids: CASSLEALETQYF.

The chain uses TRBV7-3 and TRBJ2-1, with a possible D match to TRBD2 (6 bases). CDR3 length: 15 amino acids. V dropped 5 bases and J dropped 3 bases, with 14 bases sitting between them. Germline V CDR1 and CDR2: SGHTA, FQGTGA. Written as DNA, the CDR3 is TGTGCCAGCAGCATAAAATCGACTAGCTACAATGAGCAGTTCTTC. As protein: CASSIKSTSYNEQFF.

J is TRBJ1-1 and V is TRBV11-2, with 7 bases lining up with TRBD1. Trimming removed 7 bases from V and 2 bases from J; junction bases left unmatched: 1. The CDR3 spans 12 residues. Germline V CDR1 and CDR2: SGHAT, FQNNGV. The CDR3 loop reads CASNRGNTEAFF. For the CDR3, the DNA is TGTGCCAGCAACAGGGGCAACACTGAAGCTTTCTTT.

The chain employs TRBV28 and TRBJ2-7; 7 nucleotides align to TRBD1. The germline gives CDR1 MDHEN, CDR2 SYDVKM. CDR3 size: 14 residues. V was clipped by 6 bases and J by 6 bases; unmatched bases: 11. The CDR3 protein is CASSPGQYYPEQYF. The CDR3 DNA reads as TGTGCCAGCAGCCCGGGACAGTATTACCCCGAGCAGTACTTC.

The gene calls are TRBV11-2 and TRBJ1-3, with TRBD1 identical over 9 bases. This CDR3 is built from 12 residues. V lost 9 bases, J lost 4 bases, and 1 base stayed unmatched. Germline lookup yields CDR1 SGHAT and CDR2 FQNNGV. The DNA for the CDR3 is TGTGCCAGTGGGACAGGGGGAAACACCATATATTTT. Its translation: CASGTGGNTIYF.

This chain joins TRBV5-1 and TRBJ1-5, with D tentatively TRBD1 (6 bases). With 6 bases removed from V and 1 base from J, the gap between germline ends came to 14 bases. Germline CDR1 and CDR2: SGHRS and YFSETQ. This CDR3 is 15 amino acids long. In DNA form, the CDR3 reads TGCGCCAGCACCCTCTCGGGGGCGAGCAATCAGCCCCAGCATTTT. This codes for CASTLSGASNQPQHF. The complete variable domain, with remaining parts taken from reference TRBV5-1 and TRBJ1-5, reads KAGVTQTPRYLIKTRGQQVTLSCSPISGHRSVSWYQQTPGQGLQFLFEYFSETQRNKGNFPGRFSGRQFSNSRSEMNVSTLELGDSALYLCASTLSGASNQPQHFGDGTRLSIL.

Comments on this clone: A read error may explain this, as a much larger clone is one base away. The same CDR3 also results from other DNA sequences found in this sample. The chain joins TRBV5-4 to TRBJ2-6, with D uncertain. V lost 0 bases, J lost 0 bases, and 4 bases lay in between. CDR3 length: 15 amino acids. Germline CDR1 SGHNT, CDR2 YYREEE (reference sequence). Here the CDR3 DNA reads TGTGCCAGCAGCTTGGGAGGCTCTGGGGCCAACGTCCTGACTTTC. This codes for CASSLGGSGANVLTF.

CDR3 amino acids: CASSIMEGSGGYTF. The CDR3 DNA follows: TGTGCCAGTAGTATTATGGAGGGGTCAGGTGGCTACACCTTC. The gene calls are TRBV19 and TRBJ1-2; D is possibly TRBD1 (5 bases). Germline-derived CDR1 and CDR2 are LNHDA and SQIVND (reference sequence). Deletions cut 3 bases from V and 7 bases from J, with 15 bases between. CDR3 length: 14 amino acids.

The J gene is TRBJ2-2, the V gene TRBV7-2; TRBD1 is a possible D gene (5 bases). Germline V gene lookup returns CDR1 SGHTA and CDR2 FQGNSA. Between the trimmed V and J ends, which lost 4 bases and 2 bases, there was a span of 14 bases. The CDR3 sequence is 16 residues long. Here the CDR3 reads CASSSGPGPNTGELFF. CDR3 DNA: TGTGCCAGCAGCTCCGGGCCAGGGCCAAACACCGGGGAGCTGTTTTTT. Full variable domain (outside the CDR3, taken from reference TRBV7-2 and TRBJ2-2): GAGVSQSPSNKVTEKGKDVELRCDPISGHTALYWYRQSLGQGLEFLIYFQGNSAPDKSGLPSDRFSAERTGGSVSTLTIQRTQQEDSAVYLCASSSGPGPNTGELFFGEGSRLTVL.

The chain employs TRBV29-1 and TRBJ1-1; D might be TRBD1 (5 bases). Germline lookup yields CDR1 SQVTM and CDR2 ANQGSEA. This CDR3 region has 13 residues. Trimming shortened V by 0 bases and J by 4 bases, and 9 bases separated the two germline ends. The CDR3 DNA follows: TGCAGCGTTGAAGATCATGGGGGCACTGAAGCTTTCTTT. This encodes CSVEDHGGTEAFF.

In this sample, this clone turned up once. This chain connects TRBV18 to TRBJ2-7, with 7 bases lining up with TRBD2. After removal of 6 bases from V and 2 bases from J, the junction contained 10 bases not matched to a gene. CDR1 and CDR2 from the germline V gene are KGHSH and LQKENI. The CDR3 runs to 15 residues. CDR3 in amino acids: CASSLTAGETYEQYF. CDR3 DNA: TGTGCCAGCTCGCTCACGGCGGGAGAGACCTACGAGCAGTACTTC.

Regarding this clone: One junction end disagrees with the germline gene, perhaps due to a read error. The gene calls are TRBV25-1 and TRBJ1-1; tentatively, D is TRBD1 (6 bases). In germline, CDR1 is MGHDK, CDR2 SYGVNS. The CDR3 is made up of 14 amino acids. CDR3 nucleotide sequence: TGTGCCAACAGTGAATCAGGGGAAAACACTGAAGCTTTCTTT. Residues: CANSESGENTEAFF.

The chain joins TRBV7-9 to TRBJ1-1; 8 bases align to TRBD1. CDR1 SEHNR and CDR2 FQNEAQ come from the germline V gene (reference sequence). Trimming at V came to 7 bases and at J to 5 bases, leaving 6 bases not matched to a gene. The CDR3 is 13 amino acids. The DNA for the CDR3 is TGTGCCAGCAAAGACAGGGGAGGTACTGAAGCTTTCTTT. Residues: CASKDRGGTEAFF.

This clone was recorded a few times. The chain's CDR3 is CASSQDMRQPQHF. The CDR3 region has the DNA TGTGCCAGCAGCCAAGATATGCGTCAGCCCCAGCATTTT. The chain combines TRBV14 with TRBJ1-5; D remains ambiguous. Per the germline V gene, CDR1 is SGHDN and CDR2 is FVKESK. There are 13 residues in the CDR3. Trimming left V 0 bases short and J 6 bases short, with 6 bases between. The full variable domain, rest sourced from reference TRBV14 and TRBJ1-5, is EAGVTQFPSHSVIEKGQTVTLRCDPISGHDNLYWYRRVMGKEIKFLLHFVKESKQDESGMPNNRFLAERTGGTYSTLKVQPAELEDSGVYFCASSQDMRQPQHFGDGTRLSIL.

A remark on this clone: A much larger clonotype is one base distant, so this may be a read error. The chain employs TRBV27 and TRBJ2-6; no reliable D call. From germline, CDR1 is MNHEY and CDR2 SMNVEV (reference sequence). This CDR3 spans 14 amino acids. The ends were cut back, 4 bases at V and 0 bases at J, with 4 bases in the middle. This CDR3 reads CASSWDSGANVLTF. The DNA of the CDR3 is TGTGCCAGCAGTTGGGACTCTGGGGCCAACGTCCTGACTTTC.

Points on this clone: This sample includes further DNA sequences coding for the same CDR3. The rearrangement links TRBV28 to TRBJ1-4, with a possible D match to TRBD1 (5 bases). CDR1 is MDHEN and CDR2 is SYDVKM in the germline V gene. V lost 2 bases, J lost 3 bases, and 7 bases lay in between. CDR3 size: 14 residues. This CDR3 reads CASSLGGANEKLFF. CDR3 nucleotide sequence: TGTGCCAGCAGTTTAGGGGGGGCTAATGAAAAACTGTTTTTT.

The rearrangement joins TRBV28 to TRBJ2-5; 9 bases are a match to TRBD1. J lost 2 bases, V lost 7 bases, and 11 bases had no gene match. Germline V gene data show CDR1 as MDHEN and CDR2 as SYDVKM. This CDR3 is 16 amino acids long. The CDR3 sequence is CASKGQGLGNQETQYF. In nucleotides, the CDR3 is TGTGCCAGCAAGGGACAGGGTTTGGGCAATCAAGAGACCCAGTACTTC.

This clone occurred many times. The chain's CDR3 is CASSLLRPALGTDTQYF. In nucleotides, the CDR3 is TGTGCCAGCAGCCTGTTGAGACCAGCGCTAGGCACAGATACGCAGTATTTT. The chain uses TRBV7-9 and TRBJ2-3; no clear D. The V end was cut by 5 bases, the J end by 1 base, with 19 bases between. The CDR3 totals 17 residues. Germline assignment: CDR1 SEHNR and CDR2 FQNEAQ (reference sequence).

The CDR3 region has the DNA TGTGCCAGCAGCTCCCTGGGACAGGGGGAGAAGTCCTACGAGCAGTACTTC. Amino acid sequence: CASSSLGQGEKSYEQYF. The chain combines TRBV7-9 with TRBJ2-7; 11 bases align to TRBD1. The ends lost 4 bases at V and 1 base at J; junction bases unmatched: 9. The V gene's germline CDR1 is SEHNR and CDR2 FQNEAQ (reference sequence). The CDR3 has 17 residues.

Regarding this clone: Additional DNA sequences in this sample encode the identical CDR3. V gene TRBV7-2 combines with J gene TRBJ2-1; TRBD2 matches 12 bases. Germline V lookup: CDR1 SGHTA, CDR2 FQGNSA. The CDR3 is 14 residues long. With V trimmed by 5 bases and J by 4 bases, 0 bases remained unmatched. The CDR3 DNA follows: TGTGCCAGCAGCGGACTAGCGGGGTACAATGAGCAGTTCTTC. Its translation: CASSGLAGYNEQFF.

This chain links TRBV5-1 with TRBJ2-1; D may be TRBD2 (6 bases). The CDR3 totals 14 residues. CDR1 and CDR2 from the germline V gene are SGHRS and YFSETQ. Trimming took off 2 bases at V and 9 bases at J, with 15 bases between the two ends. DNA of the CDR3: TGCGCCAGCAGCTTAACGGGAGACAACGCTGAGCAGTTCTTC. It encodes CASSLTGDNAEQFF.

This clone has a handful of counts. V gene TRBV30 combines with J gene TRBJ2-3; 12 nucleotides agree with TRBD2. Germline V gives CDR1 GTSNPN, CDR2 SVGIG (reference sequence). The CDR3 covers 16 residues. Trimming took 2 bases from V and 0 from J; bases not matched to a gene: 3. The chain's CDR3 is CAWSFGTSGSTDTQYF. The CDR3 DNA follows: TGTGCCTGGAGTTTCGGGACTAGCGGGAGCACAGATACGCAGTATTTT. Looking up the rest from reference TRBV30 and TRBJ2-3 gives the full variable domain: SQTIHQWPATLVQPVGSPLSLECTVEGTSNPNLYWYRQAAGRGLQLLFYSVGIGQISSEVPQNLSASRPQDRQFILSSKKLLLSDSGFYLCAWSFGTSGSTDTQYFGPGTRLTVL.

The chain is built from TRBV19 and TRBJ1-5, with 7 nucleotides matching TRBD1. The CDR3 has 13 amino acids. Germline V gene lookup returns CDR1 LNHDA and CDR2 SQIVND (reference sequence). V trimming: 9 bases; J trimming: 1 base; junction bases outside the gene matches: 3. The CDR3 DNA sequence: TGTGCCAGCAGGACAGGAAGCAATCAGCCCCAGCATTTT. Its translation: CASRTGSNQPQHF.

J is TRBJ1-5 and V is TRBV6-1, with TRBD1 matching over 9 bases. In germline, CDR1 is MNHNS, CDR2 SASEGT. V lost 10 bases to trimming and J lost 8 bases; unmatched junction nucleotides: 6. The length of the CDR3 is 12 residues. CDR3 sequence reads: CATGQGREPQHF. DNA of the CDR3: TGTGCCACCGGACAGGGGCGGGAGCCCCAGCATTTT.

This clone is a singleton in its sample. The chain is built from TRBV28 and TRBJ1-5; D is ambiguous. Germline CDR1 and CDR2: MDHEN and SYDVKM. The CDR3 sequence is 12 residues long. V was clipped by 7 bases and J by 6 bases, with 10 bases between them. CDR3 amino acids: CASTGGSQPQHF. As DNA, the CDR3 is TGTGCCAGCACTGGAGGGAGTCAGCCCCAGCATTTT.

The gene calls are TRBV28 and TRBJ1-1; no clear D gene. This CDR3 spans 12 amino acids. V lost 8 bases, J lost 1 base, and 8 bases lay in between. Germline CDR1 and CDR2: MDHEN and SYDVKM. CDR3 amino acids: CASGVRNTEAFF. For the CDR3, the DNA is TGTGCCAGCGGGGTAAGGAACACTGAAGCTTTCTTT. Variable domain in full (rest from reference TRBV28 and TRBJ1-1): DVKVTQSSRYLVKRTGEKVFLECVQDMDHENMFWYRQDPGLGLRLIYFSYDVKMKEKGDIPEGYSVSREKKERFSLILESASTNQTSMYLCASGVRNTEAFFGQGTRLTVV.

V and J are TRBV7-2 and TRBJ2-5, with D possibly matching TRBD2 (7 bases). Germline V gene sequence: CDR1 SGHTA, CDR2 FQGNSA. With 4 bases removed from V and 7 bases from J, the gap between germline ends came to 13 bases. The CDR3 is made up of 13 amino acids. CDR3 bases: TGTGCCAGCAGCTCGGGGGGCCGGGGGACCCAGTACTTC. It encodes CASSSGGRGTQYF.

This CDR3 reads CASSLGGMAYEQYF. CDR3 sequence (DNA): TGTGCCAGCAGTTTGGGGGGAATGGCCTACGAGCAGTACTTC. The chain employs TRBV28 and TRBJ2-7; tentatively, D is TRBD2 (6 bases). Germline V gene lookup returns CDR1 MDHEN and CDR2 SYDVKM. Trimming shortened V by 3 bases and J by 2 bases, and 11 bases separated the two germline ends. The CDR3 contains 14 residues.

The chain recombines TRBV6-6 with TRBJ1-4; D is possibly TRBD1 (6 bases). V was shortened by 0 bases and J by 8 bases, with 10 bases between the two germline ends. The CDR3 spans 14 residues. Germline V lookup: CDR1 MNHNY, CDR2 SVGAGI (reference sequence). CDR3 amino acids: CASSYSDSVEKLFF. As DNA, the CDR3 is TGTGCCAGCAGTTACTCGGACAGCGTGGAAAAACTGTTTTTT.

The rearrangement joins TRBV5-1 to TRBJ1-2; D not resolved. There are 13 residues in the CDR3. Trimming removed 5 bases at V and 1 base at J, with 9 bases between. In germline, CDR1 is SGHRS, CDR2 YFSETQ. The CDR3 DNA is TGCGCCAGCAGGACGGACCTTAACTATGGCTACACCTTC. It specifies CASRTDLNYGYTF.

The chain uses TRBV10-3 and TRBJ2-1; 10 bases align to TRBD2. Germline V CDR1 and CDR2: ENHRY, SYGVKD. The trim removed 7 bases at V and 7 bases at J, leaving 7 bases unmatched. The CDR3 loop spans 14 amino acids. The CDR3 is CAINPGLARNEQFF. The CDR3 region has the DNA TGTGCCATCAACCCGGGACTAGCGAGAAATGAGCAGTTCTTC.

The gene calls are TRBV18 and TRBJ2-3; no definite D call. V was cut by 6 bases and J by 0 bases, with 7 bases left in between. The CDR3 is made up of 13 amino acids. Germline-derived CDR1 and CDR2 are KGHSH and LQKENI. The CDR3 spells CASSPHSTDTQYF. CDR3 DNA sequence: TGTGCCAGCTCTCCCCACAGCACAGATACGCAGTATTTT.